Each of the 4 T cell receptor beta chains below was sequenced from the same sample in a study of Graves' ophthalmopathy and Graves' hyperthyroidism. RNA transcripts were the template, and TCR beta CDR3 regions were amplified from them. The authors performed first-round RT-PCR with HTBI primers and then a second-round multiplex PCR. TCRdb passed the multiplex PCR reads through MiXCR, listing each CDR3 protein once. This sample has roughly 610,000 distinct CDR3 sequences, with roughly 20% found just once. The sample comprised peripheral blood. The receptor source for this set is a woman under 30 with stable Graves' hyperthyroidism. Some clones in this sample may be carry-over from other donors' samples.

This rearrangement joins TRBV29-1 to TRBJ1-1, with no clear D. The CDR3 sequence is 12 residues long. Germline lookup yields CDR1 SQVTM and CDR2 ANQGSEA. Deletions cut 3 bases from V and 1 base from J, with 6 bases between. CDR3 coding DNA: TGCAGCGTTGAGGTTGAGAACACTGAAGCTTTCTTT. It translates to CSVEVENTEAFF. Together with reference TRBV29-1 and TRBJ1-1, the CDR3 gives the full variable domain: SAVISQKPSRDICQRGTSLTIQCQVDSQVTMMFWYRQQPGQSLTLIATANQGSEATYESGFVIDKFPISRPNLTFSTLTVSNMSPEDSSIYLCSVEVENTEAFFGQGTRLTVV.

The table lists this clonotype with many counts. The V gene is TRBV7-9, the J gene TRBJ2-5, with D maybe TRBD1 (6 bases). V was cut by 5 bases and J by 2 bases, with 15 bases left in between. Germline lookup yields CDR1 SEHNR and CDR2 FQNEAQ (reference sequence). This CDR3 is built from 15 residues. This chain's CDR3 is CASSPRDKTQETQYF. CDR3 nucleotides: TGTGCCAGCAGCCCCCGGGACAAGACACAAGAGACCCAGTACTTC.

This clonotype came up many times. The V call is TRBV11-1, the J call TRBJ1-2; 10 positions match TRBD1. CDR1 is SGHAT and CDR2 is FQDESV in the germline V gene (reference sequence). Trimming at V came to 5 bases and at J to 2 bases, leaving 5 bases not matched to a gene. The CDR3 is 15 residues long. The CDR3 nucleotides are TGTGCCAGCAGCCGTTCGGGACAGGGGAACTATGGCTACACCTTC. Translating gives CASSRSGQGNYGYTF.

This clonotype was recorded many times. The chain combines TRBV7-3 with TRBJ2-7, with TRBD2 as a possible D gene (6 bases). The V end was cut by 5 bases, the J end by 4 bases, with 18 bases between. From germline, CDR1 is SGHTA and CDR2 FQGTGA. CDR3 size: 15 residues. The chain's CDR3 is CASSPTPSAQYEQYF. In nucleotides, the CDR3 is TGTGCCAGCAGCCCGACCCCTAGCGCTCAATACGAGCAGTACTTC.